This TCR beta chain was captured in a study of blood T cell repertoires in COVID-19. Across the whole study: The origin of the acute and convalescent COVID-19 samples was the United States, Italy and Spain.

V was pared by 3 bases and J by 5 bases, with 8 bases between. CDR3 length: 13 amino acids. Germline CDR1 is MNHEY and CDR2 is SVGEGT. TCRdb's copy holds only in-frame clones and misses some; the assay was immunoSEQ multiplex PCR. The repertoire holds about 50,000 clones, more than 75% seen once, with 5.5% to 7.5% in the top ten. The V call is TRBV6-2 or TRBV6-3, the J call TRBJ1-5, with D hard to call. Sequencing input: peripheral blood. This TCR was sampled from a woman aged 60 to 75 with acute or convalescent COVID-19. DNA of the CDR3: TGTGCCAGCAGTTATAATAGAGATCAGCCCCAGCATTTT. Translation: CASSYNRDQPQHF.